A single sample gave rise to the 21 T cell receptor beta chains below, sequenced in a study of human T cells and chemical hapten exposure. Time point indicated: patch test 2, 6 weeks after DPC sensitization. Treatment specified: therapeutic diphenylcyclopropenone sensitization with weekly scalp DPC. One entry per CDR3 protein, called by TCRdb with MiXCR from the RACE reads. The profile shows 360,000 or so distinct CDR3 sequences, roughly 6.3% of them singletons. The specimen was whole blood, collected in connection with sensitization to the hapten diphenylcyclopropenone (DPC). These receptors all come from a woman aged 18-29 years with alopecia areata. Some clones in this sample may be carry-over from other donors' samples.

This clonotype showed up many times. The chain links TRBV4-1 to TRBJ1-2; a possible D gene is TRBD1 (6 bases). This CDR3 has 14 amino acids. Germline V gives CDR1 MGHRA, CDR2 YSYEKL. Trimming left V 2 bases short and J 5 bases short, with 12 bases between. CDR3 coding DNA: TGCGCCAGCAGCCAAACAGGGTTAGCTTATGGCTACACCTTC. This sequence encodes CASSQTGLAYGYTF.

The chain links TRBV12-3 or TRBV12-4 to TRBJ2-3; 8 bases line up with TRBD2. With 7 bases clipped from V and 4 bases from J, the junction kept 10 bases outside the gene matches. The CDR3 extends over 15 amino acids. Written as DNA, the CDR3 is TGTGCCAGCACCCTAGGATGGACTAGCCCAGATACGCAGTATTTT. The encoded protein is CASTLGWTSPDTQYF.

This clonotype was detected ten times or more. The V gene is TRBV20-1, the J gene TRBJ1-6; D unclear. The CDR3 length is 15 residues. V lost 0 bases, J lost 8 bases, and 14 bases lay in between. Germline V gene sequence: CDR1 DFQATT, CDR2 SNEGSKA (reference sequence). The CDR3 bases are TGCAGTGCTAGAGAGGCGGGCAGGAAAGATTCACCCCTCCACTTT. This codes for CSAREAGRKDSPLHF.

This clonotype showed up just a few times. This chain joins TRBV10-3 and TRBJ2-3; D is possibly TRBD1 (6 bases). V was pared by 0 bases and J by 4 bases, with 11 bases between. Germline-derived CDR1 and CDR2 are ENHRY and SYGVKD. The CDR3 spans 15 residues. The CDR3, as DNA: TGTGCCATCAGTGAGTCGACCCAGGGGTCAGATACGCAGTATTTT. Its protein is CAISESTQGSDTQYF.

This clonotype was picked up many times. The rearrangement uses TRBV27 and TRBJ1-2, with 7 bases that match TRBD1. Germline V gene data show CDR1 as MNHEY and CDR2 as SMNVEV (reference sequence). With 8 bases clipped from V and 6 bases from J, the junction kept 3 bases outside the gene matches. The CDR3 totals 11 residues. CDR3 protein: CASRQGHGYTF. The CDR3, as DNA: TGTGCCAGCCGACAGGGCCATGGCTACACCTTC.

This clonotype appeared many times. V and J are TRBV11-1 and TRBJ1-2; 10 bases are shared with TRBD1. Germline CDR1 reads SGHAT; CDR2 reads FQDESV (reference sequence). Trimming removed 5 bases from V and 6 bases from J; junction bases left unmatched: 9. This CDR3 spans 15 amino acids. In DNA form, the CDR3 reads TGTGCCAGCAGCGAAGACAGGGGGCGGCTCGATGGCTACACCTTC. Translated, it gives CASSEDRGRLDGYTF.

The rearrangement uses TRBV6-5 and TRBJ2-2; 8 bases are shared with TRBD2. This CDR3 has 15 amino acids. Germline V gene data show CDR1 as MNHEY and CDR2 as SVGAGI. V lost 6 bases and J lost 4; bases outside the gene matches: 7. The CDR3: CASRESGGLTGELFF. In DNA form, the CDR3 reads TGTGCCAGCAGAGAGAGCGGGGGACTCACCGGGGAGCTGTTTTTT.

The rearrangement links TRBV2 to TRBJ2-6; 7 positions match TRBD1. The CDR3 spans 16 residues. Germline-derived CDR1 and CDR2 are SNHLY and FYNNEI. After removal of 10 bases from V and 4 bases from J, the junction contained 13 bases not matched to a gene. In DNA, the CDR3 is TGTGCCATTAGACAGGGAGCCTCCCTGGGGGCCAACGTCCTGACTTTC. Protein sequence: CAIRQGASLGANVLTF.

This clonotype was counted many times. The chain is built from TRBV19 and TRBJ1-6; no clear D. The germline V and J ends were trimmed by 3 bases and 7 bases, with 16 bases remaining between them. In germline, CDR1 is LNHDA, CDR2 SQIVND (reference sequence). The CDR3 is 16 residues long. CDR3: CASSMRRTPTNSPLHF. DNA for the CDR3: TGTGCCAGTAGTATGAGACGGACCCCCACGAATTCACCCCTCCACTTT. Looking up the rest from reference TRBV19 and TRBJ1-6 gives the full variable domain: DGGITQSPKYLFRKEGQNVTLSCEQNLNHDAMYWYRQDPGQGLRLIYYSQIVNDFQKGDIAEGYSVSREKKESFPLTVTSAQKNPTAFYLCASSMRRTPTNSPLHFGNGTRLTVT.

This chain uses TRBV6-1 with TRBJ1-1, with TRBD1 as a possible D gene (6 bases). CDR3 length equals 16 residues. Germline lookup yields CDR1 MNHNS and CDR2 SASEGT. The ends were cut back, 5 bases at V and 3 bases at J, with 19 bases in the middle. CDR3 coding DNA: TGTGCCAGCAGTTCGTTCAGGGGAGGAGGGGACACTGAAGCTTTCTTT. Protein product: CASSSFRGGGDTEAFF.

In nucleotides, the CDR3 is TGTGCCAGCAGCCTTTACGGGGAGGGTTGGAATGAAAAACTGTTTTTT. Translated, it gives CASSLYGEGWNEKLFF. The V and J genes are TRBV7-9 and TRBJ1-4; D is ambiguous. The CDR3 length is 16 residues. From germline, CDR1 is SEHNR and CDR2 FQNEAQ (reference sequence). Trimming shortened V by 5 bases and J by 5 bases, and 18 bases separated the two germline ends.

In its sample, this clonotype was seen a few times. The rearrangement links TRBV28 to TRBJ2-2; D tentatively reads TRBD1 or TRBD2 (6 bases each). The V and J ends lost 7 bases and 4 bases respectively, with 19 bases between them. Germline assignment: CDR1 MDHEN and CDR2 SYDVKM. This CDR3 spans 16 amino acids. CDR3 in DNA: TGTGCCAGCACCCGGGGTAGGGGGGCGCGCACCGGGGAGCTGTTTTTT. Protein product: CASTRGRGARTGELFF.

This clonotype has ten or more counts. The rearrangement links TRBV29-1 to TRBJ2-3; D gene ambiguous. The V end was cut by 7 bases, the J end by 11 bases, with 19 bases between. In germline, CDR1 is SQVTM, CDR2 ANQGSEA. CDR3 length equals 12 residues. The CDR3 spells CSAAHYERQQYF. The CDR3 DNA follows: TGCAGCGCCGCTCACTATGAAAGACAGCAGTATTTT.

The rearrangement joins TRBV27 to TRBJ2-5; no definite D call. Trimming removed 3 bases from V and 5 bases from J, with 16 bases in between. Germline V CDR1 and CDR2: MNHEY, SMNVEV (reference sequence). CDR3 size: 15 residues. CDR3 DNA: TGTGCCAGCAGTTTCGCCGGAGAGAGGTTGGAGACCCAGTACTTC. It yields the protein CASSFAGERLETQYF.

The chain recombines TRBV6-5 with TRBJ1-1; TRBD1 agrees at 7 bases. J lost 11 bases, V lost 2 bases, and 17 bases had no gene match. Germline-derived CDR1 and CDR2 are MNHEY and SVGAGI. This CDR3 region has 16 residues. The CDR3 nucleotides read TGTGCCAGCAGTTACCCTTCTAAGAGGGGGCGCATCAGGGCTTTCTTT. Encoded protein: CASSYPSKRGRIRAFF.

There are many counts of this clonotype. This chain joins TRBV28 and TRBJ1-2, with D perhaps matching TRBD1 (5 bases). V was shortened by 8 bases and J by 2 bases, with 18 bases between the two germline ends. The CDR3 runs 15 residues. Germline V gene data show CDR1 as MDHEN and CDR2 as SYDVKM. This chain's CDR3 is CASLQRQIVNYGYTF. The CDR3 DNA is TGTGCCAGCCTACAAAGACAGATAGTAAACTATGGCTACACCTTC.

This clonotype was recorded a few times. CDR3 residues: CASSQAIQGIFDSPLHF. CDR3 sequence (DNA): TGCGCCAGCAGCCAAGCCATACAGGGGATATTCGATTCACCCCTCCACTTT. The V gene is TRBV4-3, the J gene TRBJ1-6; TRBD1 matches at 7 bases. In germline, CDR1 is LGHNA, CDR2 YSLEER. The J segment lost 8 bases and the V segment lost 1 base, leaving 11 bases of the junction unmatched. The CDR3 spans 17 residues.

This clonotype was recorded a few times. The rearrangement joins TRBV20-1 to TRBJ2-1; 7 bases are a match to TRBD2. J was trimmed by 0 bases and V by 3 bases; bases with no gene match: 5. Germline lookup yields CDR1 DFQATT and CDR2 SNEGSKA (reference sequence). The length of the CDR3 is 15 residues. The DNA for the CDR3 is TGCAGTGCTAGCCGACTAGCTAGCTCCTACAATGAGCAGTTCTTC. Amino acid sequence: CSASRLASSYNEQFF.

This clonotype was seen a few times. CDR3: CASSPPRDPNYGYTF. DNA of the CDR3: TGTGCCAGCTCACCACCTAGAGATCCTAACTATGGCTACACCTTC. V usage is TRBV18 and J usage is TRBJ1-2, with unresolved D. CDR3 size: 15 residues. The V end was cut by 0 bases, the J end by 0 bases, with 8 bases between. Germline loops: CDR1 KGHSH, CDR2 LQKENI. Full variable domain (remainder filled in from reference TRBV18 and TRBJ1-2): NAGVMQNPRHLVRRRGQEARLRCSPMKGHSHVYWYRQLPEEGLKFMVYLQKENIIDESGMPKERFSAEFPKEGPSILRIQQVVRGDSAAYFCASSPPRDPNYGYTFGSGTRLTVV.

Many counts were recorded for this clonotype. CDR3 protein: CASSLGFGNQPQHF. The CDR3 bases are TGCGCCAGCAGCTTGGGCTTCGGCAATCAGCCCCAGCATTTT. V usage is TRBV5-1 and J usage is TRBJ1-5; D remains unclear. The germline V and J ends were trimmed by 0 bases and 2 bases, with 6 bases remaining between them. The V gene's germline CDR1 is SGHRS and CDR2 YFSETQ. The CDR3 contains 14 residues.

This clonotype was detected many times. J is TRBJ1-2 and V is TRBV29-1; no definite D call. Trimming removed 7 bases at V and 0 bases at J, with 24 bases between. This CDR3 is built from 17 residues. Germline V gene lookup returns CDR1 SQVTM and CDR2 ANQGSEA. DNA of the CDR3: TGCAGCGCTGCCGTTTTCGGGCCCCTCCGACCTAACTATGGCTACACCTTC. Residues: CSAAVFGPLRPNYGYTF. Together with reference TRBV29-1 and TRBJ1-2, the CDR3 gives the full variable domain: SAVISQKPSRDICQRGTSLTIQCQVDSQVTMMFWYRQQPGQSLTLIATANQGSEATYESGFVIDKFPISRPNLTFSTLTVSNMSPEDSSIYLCSAAVFGPLRPNYGYTFGSGTRLTVV.